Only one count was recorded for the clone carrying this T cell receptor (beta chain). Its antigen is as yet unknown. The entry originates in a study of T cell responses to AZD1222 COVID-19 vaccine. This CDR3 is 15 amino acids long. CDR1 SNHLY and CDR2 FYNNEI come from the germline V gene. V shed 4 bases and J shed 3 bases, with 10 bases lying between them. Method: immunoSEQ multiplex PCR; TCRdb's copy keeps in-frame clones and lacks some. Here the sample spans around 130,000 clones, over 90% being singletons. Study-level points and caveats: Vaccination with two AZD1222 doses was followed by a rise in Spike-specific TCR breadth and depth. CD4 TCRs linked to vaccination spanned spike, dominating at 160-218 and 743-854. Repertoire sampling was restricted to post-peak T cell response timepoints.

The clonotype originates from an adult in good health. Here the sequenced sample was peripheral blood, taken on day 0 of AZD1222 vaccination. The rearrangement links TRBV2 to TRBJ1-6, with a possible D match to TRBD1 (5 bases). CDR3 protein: CASSAPDSYNSPLHF. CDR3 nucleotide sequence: TGTGCCAGCAGTGCCCCCGACAGCTATAATTCACCCCTCCACTTT.